The 30 T cell receptor beta chains below were found in one sample sequenced in a study of CD8+CD57+ T cells in acquired aplastic anemia. Whoever was chosen for sequencing had shown CD8+CD57+ cell expansion by flow cytometry. TCR beta VDJ and CDR3 were profiled, and genomic DNA was the template. From the reads, TCRdb called clonotypes with MiXCR, one entry per CDR3 protein. The sample lists around 150,000 distinct CDR3 sequences, about two thirds occurring once. Sequencing input: sorted CD4+, CD8+, or CD8+CD57+ T cells (not recorded which) from PBMCs. These receptors all stem from a human donor with aplastic anemia.

This clonotype was recorded a few times. This chain connects TRBV15 to TRBJ1-5; D unclear. V lost 0 bases, J lost 8 bases, and 5 bases lay in between. Germline lookup yields CDR1 LNHNV and CDR2 YYDKDF (reference sequence). The CDR3 covers 12 residues. The CDR3 loop reads CATSRDLKPQHF. Written as DNA, the CDR3 is TGTGCCACCAGCAGAGATCTCAAGCCCCAGCATTTT.

This clonotype has only a few counts. This chain links TRBV7-3 with TRBJ2-7, with no clear D. The CDR3 covers 14 residues. Germline-derived CDR1 and CDR2 are SGHTA and FQGTGA. Trimming removed 5 bases from V and 1 base from J, with 12 bases in between. CDR3 DNA: TGTGCCAGCAGCCTATTCGTCGGGTCCTACGAGCAGTACTTC. It yields the protein CASSLFVGSYEQYF.

As for this clonotype: One junction end does not reproduce the germline sequence, and a read error may be involved. The gene calls are TRBV6-6 and TRBJ2-5; D is undetermined. CDR1 MNHNY and CDR2 SVGAGI come from the germline V gene (reference sequence). The CDR3 loop spans 15 amino acids. CDR3 nucleotides: TGCGCCAGCAAGTCCGAACGGCAGAACCAAGAGACCCAGTACTTC. Translation gives CASKSERQNQETQYF.

The chain links TRBV7-2 to TRBJ2-3; D may match TRBD1 or TRBD2 (5 bases each). The CDR3 totals 15 residues. The germline V gene encodes CDR1 SGHTA and CDR2 FQGNSA. With 9 bases removed from V and 5 bases from J, the gap between germline ends came to 21 bases. The CDR3 DNA sequence: TGTGCCAGTACCCCAGGGACGGCCTTTGGAGATACGCAGTATTTT. It specifies CASTPGTAFGDTQYF.

The chain links TRBV7-2 to TRBJ2-1, with D tentatively TRBD1 (5 bases). The V gene's germline CDR1 is SGHTA and CDR2 FQGNSA. The germline V and J ends were trimmed by 3 bases and 8 bases, with 11 bases remaining between them. CDR3 length: 13 residues. The CDR3 DNA reads as TGTGCCAGCAGCTTTGTAGCCAGGGATGAGCAGTTCTTC. Amino acids: CASSFVARDEQFF.

The genes are TRBV7-9 and TRBJ2-7, with a weak D call TRBD2 (7 bases). V lost 1 base and J lost 3, with 13 bases in between. Germline V gives CDR1 SEHNR, CDR2 FQNEAQ (reference sequence). This CDR3 contains 15 residues. Here the CDR3 reads CASSLVGGGSYEQYF. CDR3 coding DNA: TGTGCCAGCAGCTTAGTAGGGGGGGGCAGCTACGAGCAGTACTTC. Complete variable domain (other parts from reference TRBV7-9 and TRBJ2-7): DTGVSQNPRHKITKRGQNVTFRCDPISEHNRLYWYRQTLGQGPEFLTYFQNEAQLEKSRLLSDRFSAERPKGSFSTLEIQRTEQGDSAMYLCASSLVGGGSYEQYFGPGTRLTVT.

This rearrangement joins TRBV29-1 to TRBJ2-7, with D uncertain. V lost 0 bases, J lost 9 bases, and 18 bases lay in between. CDR3 length: 14 amino acids. CDR1 is SQVTM, CDR2 ANQGSEA, per germline. This CDR3 reads CSVEDSGGITWQYV. DNA of the CDR3: TGCAGCGTTGAAGACTCGGGCGGAATTACTTGGCAGTACGTC.

This clonotype was seen a handful of times. The chain combines TRBV2 with TRBJ1-2, with 8 bases that match TRBD1. Germline trimming cut 5 bases from V and 8 bases from J; bases unmatched to any gene: 10. Germline V gene data show CDR1 as SNHLY and CDR2 as FYNNEI. The CDR3 extends over 14 amino acids. This CDR3 reads CASSLTGTGLGYTF. CDR3 nucleotide sequence: TGTGCCAGCAGTCTTACTGGGACAGGCCTGGGCTACACCTTC.

Concerning this clonotype itself: An end of the junction does not agree with germline; a read error may underlie this. The chain couples TRBV7-2 to TRBJ2-7; 7 nucleotides line up with TRBD2. Looked up from germline, CDR1 is SGHTA and CDR2 is FQGNSA. This CDR3 is built from 16 residues. The CDR3 region is CASSTPRGGSTYEQYF. The DNA of the CDR3 is TGCGCCAGCAGCACCCCAAGGGGCGGGAGCACCTACGAGCAGTACTTC.

The V and J genes are TRBV29-1 and TRBJ1-2; D not resolved. Deletions cut 4 bases from V and 8 bases from J, with 8 bases between. Germline V CDR1 and CDR2: SQVTM, ANQGSEA. This CDR3 is built from 10 residues. The CDR3 here is CSVALRGYTF. CDR3 coding DNA: TGCAGCGTTGCCCTGAGGGGCTACACCTTC.

This clonotype was counted a single time. V gene TRBV6-1 combines with J gene TRBJ1-2; D perhaps matches TRBD1 (5 bases). Germline V CDR1 and CDR2: MNHNS, SASEGT. Trimming removed 5 bases at V and 2 bases at J, with 9 bases between. This CDR3 region has 13 residues. In nucleotides, the CDR3 is TGTGCCAGCAGTTACTCAGGGAACTATGGCTACACCTTC. It specifies CASSYSGNYGYTF.

This clonotype was found once. CDR3 protein: CATYPARTEQYF. CDR3 nucleotide sequence: TGCGCCACCTACCCCGCCAGGACCGAGCAGTACTTC. V usage is TRBV5-1 and J usage is TRBJ2-7; D is ambiguous. V was trimmed by 9 bases and J by 6 bases, leaving 16 bases between them. Germline V gives CDR1 SGHRS, CDR2 YFSETQ. The CDR3 sequence is 12 residues long.

This clonotype was recorded a few times. The CDR3 bases are TGCAGCGCTAGGGACGGTCTCCAAGAGACCCAGTACTTC. It translates to CSARDGLQETQYF. The rearrangement uses TRBV29-1 and TRBJ2-5, with D perhaps TRBD1 or TRBD2 (5 bases each). The V gene lost 7 bases and the J gene lost 1 base, with 13 bases spanning the gap. The CDR3 totals 13 residues. The germline V gene has CDR1 SQVTM and CDR2 ANQGSEA.

This clonotype was observed once. The V and J genes are TRBV2 and TRBJ2-7; 7 positions match TRBD2. V shed 7 bases and J 4 bases; nucleotides not matched to a gene: 10. Germline CDR1 and CDR2: SNHLY and FYNNEI. The CDR3 runs 14 residues. The CDR3 spells CASNSGLEGYEQYF. The CDR3 bases are TGTGCCAGCAACTCCGGACTAGAGGGATACGAGCAGTACTTC.

The V and J genes are TRBV19 and TRBJ1-6, with 8 nucleotides matching TRBD1. CDR3 size: 15 residues. CDR1 and CDR2 (germline): LNHDA, SQIVND (reference sequence). The V gene end was trimmed by 7 bases and the J gene end by 7 bases; junction bases not matched to a gene: 9. CDR3 sequence reads: CASTPGTGGNSPLHF. Written as DNA, the CDR3 is TGTGCCAGTACCCCAGGGACAGGTGGGAATTCACCCCTCCACTTT.

This chain connects TRBV7-6 to TRBJ2-1; unclear D gene. The CDR3 length is 16 residues. The germline V gene encodes CDR1 SGHVS and CDR2 FNYEAQ. The ends were cut back, 2 bases at V and 5 bases at J, with 16 bases in the middle. The chain's CDR3 is CASSLTQRELDNEQFF. Here the CDR3 DNA reads TGTGCCAGCAGCTTAACTCAGCGAGAGCTAGACAATGAGCAGTTCTTC.

Written as DNA, the CDR3 is TGTGCCAGCAGCCCCTCAGGGGTGGGGGAGCTGTTTTTT. It specifies CASSPSGVGELFF. The rearrangement links TRBV7-3 to TRBJ2-2, with D maybe TRBD1 (6 bases). The germline V gene encodes CDR1 SGHTA and CDR2 FQGTGA. V was cut by 5 bases and J by 8 bases, with 12 bases left in between. The CDR3 has 13 amino acids.

The rearrangement uses TRBV15 and TRBJ1-6; weak D call: TRBD1 (5 bases). V was clipped by 1 base and J by 6 bases, with 13 bases between them. CDR3 length: 16 amino acids. Germline-derived CDR1 and CDR2 are LNHNV and YYDKDF (reference sequence). The CDR3 spells CATSRAAGLGNSPLHF. In DNA form, the CDR3 reads TGTGCCACCAGCAGAGCGGCAGGGCTGGGTAATTCACCCCTCCACTTT.

This clonotype was counted at least ten times. This CDR3 is CASSEYTFSYEQYF. The CDR3 bases are TGTGCCAGCAGTGAATACACCTTTAGCTACGAGCAGTACTTC. The V gene is TRBV2, the J gene TRBJ2-7; D not resolved. The V end was cut by 2 bases, the J end by 3 bases, with 11 bases between. The CDR3 is made up of 14 amino acids. Germline V gene lookup returns CDR1 SNHLY and CDR2 FYNNEI.

The chain employs TRBV5-1 and TRBJ2-7; D perhaps matches TRBD1 (6 bases). Trimming shortened V by 5 bases and J by 3 bases, and 15 bases separated the two germline ends. The CDR3 totals 14 residues. Germline loops: CDR1 SGHRS, CDR2 YFSETQ. CDR3 DNA: TGCGCCAGCAGGGAGGACAGACTGAACTACGAGCAGTACTTC. It encodes CASREDRLNYEQYF.

CDR3 nucleotides: TGTGCCAGCAGCCCCGGGCGTATGGAGACCCAGTACTTC. Translated, it gives CASSPGRMETQYF. V and J are TRBV7-6 and TRBJ2-1; D unresolved. The DNA end is a closer match to TRBJ2-5, so the J assignment may be wrong. In germline, CDR1 is SGHVS, CDR2 FNYEAQ. This CDR3 region has 13 residues.

The V call is TRBV25-1, the J call TRBJ1-5; a possible D gene is TRBD1 (6 bases). CDR3 length: 14 amino acids. V lost 6 bases to trimming and J lost 0 bases, with 9 bases between them. Germline lookup yields CDR1 MGHDK and CDR2 SYGVNS. CDR3 residues: CASSAQGSNQPQHF. The DNA for the CDR3 is TGTGCCAGCAGCGCACAGGGTAGCAATCAGCCCCAGCATTTT.

This clonotype has just a few counts. The rearrangement uses TRBV7-2 and TRBJ1-2; 8 bases map to TRBD1. V shed 0 bases and J 6 bases; nucleotides not matched to a gene: 6. The CDR3 has 15 amino acids. In germline, CDR1 is SGHTA, CDR2 FQGNSA. The CDR3 spells CASSLAVGQGDGYTF. CDR3 DNA: TGTGCCAGCAGCTTAGCCGTAGGACAGGGTGATGGCTACACCTTC.

The chain uses TRBV10-3 and TRBJ1-1; no clear D. The CDR3 is 15 amino acids. The V gene lost 2 bases and the J gene lost 0 bases, with 10 bases spanning the gap. Germline CDR1 is ENHRY and CDR2 is SYGVKD. The CDR3: CAISEKGALNTEAFF. Here the CDR3 DNA reads TGTGCCATCAGTGAGAAGGGAGCCCTGAACACTGAAGCTTTCTTT.

This CDR3 is CASSLGMTGQYGYTF. As DNA, the CDR3 is TGTGCCAGCAGCTTAGGCATGACAGGACAATATGGCTACACCTTC. The chain joins TRBV7-2 to TRBJ1-2; possible D gene TRBD1, 6 bases. Trimming removed 1 base at V and 5 bases at J, with 14 bases between. The CDR3 contains 15 residues. CDR1 and CDR2 from the germline V gene are SGHTA and FQGNSA.

The V gene is TRBV20-1, the J gene TRBJ2-1, with a possible D match to TRBD2 (5 bases). Trimming pared 5 bases from V and 9 bases from J, leaving 11 bases between. The CDR3 is 11 amino acids. CDR1 and CDR2 from the germline V gene are DFQATT and SNEGSKA (reference sequence). The CDR3 bases are TGCAGTGCTTCGGACTGGGGTGAGCAGTTCTTC. Its translation: CSASDWGEQFF.

This clonotype has only one observation. The chain employs TRBV29-1 and TRBJ2-5, with TRBD2 matching 7 bases. V lost 8 bases to trimming and J lost 5 bases; unmatched junction nucleotides: 8. From germline, CDR1 is SQVTM and CDR2 ANQGSEA. This CDR3 is built from 12 residues. The DNA of the CDR3 is TGCAGCATAACGGGGGGTGGCGAGACCCAGTACTTC. Translation: CSITGGGETQYF.

The rearrangement uses TRBV10-1 and TRBJ2-1; no clear D gene. Germline values: CDR1 WNHNN, CDR2 SYGVQD (reference sequence). The V end lost 2 bases, the J end lost 10 bases, and 9 bases lay between the germline ends. This CDR3 is 12 amino acids long. CDR3 coding DNA: TGCGCCAGCAGTGAGAACAGTCGGGAGCAGTTCTTC. Residues: CASSENSREQFF.

V is TRBV24-1 and J is TRBJ2-1; 8 nucleotides agree with TRBD2. V lost 3 bases and J lost 7; bases outside the gene matches: 10. CDR1 and CDR2 (germline): KGHDR, SFDVKD. The CDR3 covers 16 residues. The CDR3 spells CATSDPSSGRVNEQFF. The CDR3, as DNA: TGTGCCACCAGTGATCCAAGCAGCGGGAGAGTTAATGAGCAGTTCTTC.

V gene TRBV9 combines with J gene TRBJ1-2, with TRBD1 as a possible D gene (5 bases). Germline V lookup: CDR1 SGDLS, CDR2 YYNGEE. Trimming took 3 bases from V and 7 from J, leaving 22 bases between them. The CDR3 extends over 16 amino acids. The CDR3 reads CASSAGHLQGNGGYTF. CDR3 bases: TGTGCCAGCAGCGCAGGACACCTTCAAGGGAACGGTGGCTACACCTTC.